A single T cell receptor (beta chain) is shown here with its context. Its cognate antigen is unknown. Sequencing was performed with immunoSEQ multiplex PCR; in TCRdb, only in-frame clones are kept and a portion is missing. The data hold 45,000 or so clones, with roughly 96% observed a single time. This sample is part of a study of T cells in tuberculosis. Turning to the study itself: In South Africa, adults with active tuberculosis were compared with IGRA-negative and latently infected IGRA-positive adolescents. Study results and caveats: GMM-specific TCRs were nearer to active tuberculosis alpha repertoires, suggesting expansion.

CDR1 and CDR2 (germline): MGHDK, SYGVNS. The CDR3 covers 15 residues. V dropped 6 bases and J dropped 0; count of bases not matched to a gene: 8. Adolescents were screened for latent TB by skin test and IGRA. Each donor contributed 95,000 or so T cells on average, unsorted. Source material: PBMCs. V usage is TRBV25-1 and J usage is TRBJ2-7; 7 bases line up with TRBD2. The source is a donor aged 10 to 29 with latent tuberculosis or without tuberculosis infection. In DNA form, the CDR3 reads TGTGCCAGCAGCCCCCGGGACTACCCCTCCTACGAGCAGTACTTC. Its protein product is CASSPRDYPSYEQYF.